This T cell receptor (beta chain) emerged from a study of beta chain features in type 1 diabetes. General study results and limits: There was a moderate but significant shortening of TCRB CDR3s in all four CD4+ subsets of Type 1 diabetes patients.

For this clone: The antigen is not known.

Every isolated RNA sample was fully reverse transcribed, so sequencing captured expressed TCRB transcripts. Profiled with immunoSEQ multiplex PCR; TCRdb holds only in-frame clones, not every one. This sample has hundreds of thousands of clones, with around 15% found just once. Germline V lookup: CDR1 MGHRA, CDR2 YSYEKL. V shed 1 base and J 8 bases; nucleotides not matched to a gene: 5. The CDR3 length is 14 residues. Sequenced material: naive CD4+ T cells from blood. This TCR came from a man between 18 and 35 years old with type 1 diabetes. The J gene is TRBJ2-1, the V gene TRBV4-1, with 7 bases that match TRBD1. The DNA for the CDR3 is TGCGCCAGCAGCCAAGGACAGGGTATCTATGAGCAGTTCTTC. It is translated as CASSQGQGIYEQFF.